These 8 T cell receptor beta chains originate from one sample sequenced in a study of naive and memory T cell subsets. For these receptors, no antigen is known. Two oligonucleotides, mixed equimolar, formed the beta constant-region primer covering TRBC1 and TRBC2. Four rounds of PCR amplified the ligated cDNA using nested alpha and beta constant-region primers plus SP2. TCRdb recomputed calls from the UMI-ligation and nested PCR reads with MiXCR, one row per CDR3 protein. The sample contains around 140,000 distinct CDR3 sequences, approximately 22% of which appear only once. Study-wide findings and caveats: A few larger clonotypes appeared in naive repertoires, especially CD8, possibly memory cells re-expressing CD45RA.

The source material was naive CD4+ T cells from blood. All receptors derive from a human donor in good health.

V and J are TRBV6-5 and TRBJ2-1; TRBD2 matches 8 bases. This CDR3 region has 15 residues. Germline V lookup: CDR1 MNHEY, CDR2 SVGAGI. With V trimmed by 2 bases and J by 7 bases, 7 bases remained unmatched. The CDR3 is CASSYRGGGSNEQFF. CDR3 DNA: TGTGCCAGCAGTTACCGGGGCGGGGGGTCGAATGAGCAGTTCTTC.

The rearrangement joins TRBV5-1 to TRBJ2-6; no definite D call. Trimming removed 5 bases at V and 0 bases at J, with 9 bases between. Per germline, CDR1 SGHRS and CDR2 YFSETQ. CDR3 length equals 15 residues. The CDR3 here is CASSRAGSGANVLTF. As DNA, the CDR3 is TGCGCCAGCAGTCGAGCCGGCTCTGGGGCCAACGTCCTGACTTTC.

This clonotype was seen more than once but under ten times. V and J are TRBV6-2 or TRBV6-3 and TRBJ1-2, with D perhaps TRBD1 (5 bases). Germline V gene sequence: CDR1 MNHEY, CDR2 SVGEGT. V was shortened by 10 bases and J by 1 base, with 13 bases between the two germline ends. The CDR3 has 13 amino acids. CDR3 in DNA: TGTGCCACCGTACAGGAACTTAACTATGGCTACACCTTC. Amino acids: CATVQELNYGYTF.

This clonotype was found a few times. The chain combines TRBV25-1 with TRBJ2-4; D remains ambiguous. Trimming took off 4 bases at V and 8 bases at J, with 15 bases between the two ends. Germline V lookup: CDR1 MGHDK, CDR2 SYGVNS. This CDR3 is 14 amino acids long. CDR3 DNA: TGTGCCAGCAGTGCCGCCCCCCGTTGGGACATTCAGTACTTC. It yields the protein CASSAAPRWDIQYF.

J is TRBJ2-1 and V is TRBV6-5, with D possibly matching TRBD1 (5 bases). The CDR3 spans 15 residues. Trimming cost V 5 bases and J 6 bases, with 17 bases left between them. Germline V gives CDR1 MNHEY, CDR2 SVGAGI. The CDR3 sequence: CASSAPGLARNEQFF. The CDR3 DNA sequence: TGTGCCAGCAGTGCCCCAGGGTTGGCGCGCAATGAGCAGTTCTTC.

The chain links TRBV6-2 or TRBV6-3 to TRBJ2-1; D perhaps matches TRBD2 (6 bases). This CDR3 region has 11 residues. The germline V and J ends were trimmed by 8 bases and 6 bases, with 8 bases remaining between them. Germline lookup yields CDR1 MNHEY and CDR2 SVGEGT. Written as DNA, the CDR3 is TGTGCCAGCGGGGACTTCAATGAGCAGTTCTTC. This codes for CASGDFNEQFF.

This clonotype was observed a few times. V gene TRBV10-1 combines with J gene TRBJ1-1; no reliable D call. Germline-derived CDR1 and CDR2 are WNHNN and SYGVQD (reference sequence). The CDR3 has 13 amino acids. V dropped 5 bases and J dropped 4 bases, with 11 bases sitting between them. DNA for the CDR3: TGCGCCAGCAGTCCTAAGGGAAGCACTGAAGCTTTCTTT. Residues: CASSPKGSTEAFF.

The chain links TRBV5-1 to TRBJ2-1; 14 nucleotides match TRBD2. From germline, CDR1 is SGHRS and CDR2 YFSETQ. The CDR3 totals 20 residues. The J segment lost 8 bases and the V segment lost 4 bases, leaving 20 bases of the junction unmatched. The CDR3 DNA sequence: TGCGCCAGCAGCGGAGTCTGGGGGACTAGCGGGAGTAAGGAAGTCTATGAGCAGTTCTTC. This gives the protein CASSGVWGTSGSKEVYEQFF.